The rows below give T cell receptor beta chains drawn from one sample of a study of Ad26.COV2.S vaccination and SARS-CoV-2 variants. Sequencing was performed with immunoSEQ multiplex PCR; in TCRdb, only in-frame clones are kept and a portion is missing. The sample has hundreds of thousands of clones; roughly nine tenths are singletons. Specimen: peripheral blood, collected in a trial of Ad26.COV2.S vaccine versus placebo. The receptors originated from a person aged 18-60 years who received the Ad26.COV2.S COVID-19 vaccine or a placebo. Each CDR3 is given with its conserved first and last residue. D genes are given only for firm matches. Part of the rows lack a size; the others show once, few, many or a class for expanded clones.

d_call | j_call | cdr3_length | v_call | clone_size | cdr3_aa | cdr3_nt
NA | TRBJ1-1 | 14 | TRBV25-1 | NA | CASSAMTVNTEAFF | TGTGCCAGCAGTGCCATGACAGTGAACACTGAAGCTTTCTTT
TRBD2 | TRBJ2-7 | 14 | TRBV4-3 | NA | CASSHTSGAYEQYF | TGCGCCAGCAGCCACACTAGCGGGGCTTACGAGCAGTACTTC
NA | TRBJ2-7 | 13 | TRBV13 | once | CASSYQRSYEQYF | TGTGCCAGCAGCTACCAGCGGTCCTACGAGCAGTACTTC
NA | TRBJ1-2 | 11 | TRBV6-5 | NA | CASSYRGGYTF | TGTGCCAGCAGTTACCGAGGGGGCTACACCTTC
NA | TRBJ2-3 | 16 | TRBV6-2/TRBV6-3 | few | CASTPLRGGYTDTQYF | TGTGCCAGCACCCCACTTCGGGGCGGCTACACAGATACGCAGTATTTT
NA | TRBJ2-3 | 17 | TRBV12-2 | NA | CASRLGRTSGSADTQYF | TGTGCAAGTCGCTTAGGTAGGACTAGCGGGAGTGCAGATACGCAGTATTTT
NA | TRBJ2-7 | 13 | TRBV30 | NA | CAWTGKLSSEQYF | TGTGCCTGGACGGGGAAACTTTCGTCCGAGCAGTACTTC
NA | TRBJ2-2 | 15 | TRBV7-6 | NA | CASSLTDSGFGELFF | TGTGCCAGCAGCTTAACCGATAGTGGGTTCGGGGAGCTGTTTTTT
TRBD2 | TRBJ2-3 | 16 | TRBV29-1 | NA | CSVEVLRTSGRYTQYF | TGCAGCGTTGAAGTCCTAAGGACTAGCGGGAGGTATACGCAGTATTTT
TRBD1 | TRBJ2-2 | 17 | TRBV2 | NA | CASSEAEGAPGTGELFF | TGTGCCAGCAGTGAAGCAGAGGGGGCGCCGGGCACCGGGGAGCTGTTTTTT
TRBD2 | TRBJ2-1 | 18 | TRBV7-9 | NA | CASSPLTAGVGLYNEQFF | TGTGCCAGCAGCCCCCTGACAGCGGGAGTGGGCCTTTACAATGAGCAGTTCTTC
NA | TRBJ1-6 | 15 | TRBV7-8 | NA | CASSLSEVVNSPLHF | TGTGCCAGCAGCTTATCGGAGGTCGTCAATTCACCCCTCCACTTT
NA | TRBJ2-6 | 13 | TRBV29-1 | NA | CSVNLSGANVLTF | TGCAGCGTTAACCTCTCTGGGGCCAACGTCCTGACTTTC
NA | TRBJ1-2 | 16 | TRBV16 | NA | CASSQSAGDELDGYTF | TGTGCCAGCAGCCAATCGGCAGGGGATGAATTAGATGGCTACACCTTC
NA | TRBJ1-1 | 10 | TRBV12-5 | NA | CASGNTEAFF | TGTGCTAGTGGGAACACTGAAGCTTTCTTT
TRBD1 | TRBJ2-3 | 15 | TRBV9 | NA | CASSAKGTVPDTQYF | TGTGCCAGCAGCGCGAAAGGGACAGTCCCAGATACGCAGTATTTT